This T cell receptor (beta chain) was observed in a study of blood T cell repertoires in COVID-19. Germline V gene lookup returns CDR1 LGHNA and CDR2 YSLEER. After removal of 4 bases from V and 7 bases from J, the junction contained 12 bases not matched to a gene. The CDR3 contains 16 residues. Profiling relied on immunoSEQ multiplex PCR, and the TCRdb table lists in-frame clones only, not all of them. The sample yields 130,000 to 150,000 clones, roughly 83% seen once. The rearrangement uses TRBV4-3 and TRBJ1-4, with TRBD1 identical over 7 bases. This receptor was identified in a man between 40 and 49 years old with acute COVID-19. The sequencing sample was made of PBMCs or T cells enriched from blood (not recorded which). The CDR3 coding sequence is TGCGCCAGCAGCCCATTCCCTGACAGGGCGGGTGAAAAACTGTTTTTT. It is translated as CASSPFPDRAGEKLFF.